This T cell receptor beta chain derives from a study of blood T cells in healthy people across ages. Study-wide results and caveats: Estimated diversity, derived from one million T cells, was regarded as an underestimate. PBMC samples, being unsorted, prevented any conclusive comparison of naive and antigen-experienced cells.

No fewer than 7 million PBMCs went into each sample. This CDR3 region has 14 residues. Trimming cost V 5 bases and J 5 bases, with 15 bases left between them. Germline V gives CDR1 SGHAT, CDR2 FQNNGV. A J-beta primer mix and a sample-barcoded 5' primer were used in a second PCR of roughly 6 to 11 cycles. Each CDR3 protein gets one entry after TCRdb re-called the 5' RACE reads with MiXCR. The sample carries 700,000 to 850,000 distinct CDR3 sequences, around 34% recorded once. Concerning this clonotype itself: The antigen remains undetermined.

The chain carries TRBV11-2 and TRBJ1-1; D ambiguous. This receptor was obtained from a man between 18 and 29 years old in good health. The sample comprised blood. The CDR3 region has the DNA TGTGCCAGCAGCGTAGGCGGTATTTTTACTGAAGCTTTCTTT. Translating gives CASSVGGIFTEAFF. Using reference TRBV11-2 and TRBJ1-1 for the parts outside the CDR3, the full variable domain is EAGVAQSPRYKIIEKRQSVAFWCNPISGHATLYWYQQILGQGPKLLIQFQNNGVVDDSQLPKDRFSAERLKGVDSTLKIQPAKLEDSAVYLCASSVGGIFTEAFFGQGTRLTVV.